This entry is about one T cell receptor beta chain. Individuals selected for sequencing had exhibited CD8+CD57+ cell expansion on flow cytometry. The sample originates from a study of CD8+CD57+ T cells in acquired aplastic anemia. Genomic DNA acted as the template from which TCR beta VDJ combination and CDR3 sequence profiling were carried out. One entry per CDR3 protein results from TCRdb running MiXCR on the reads. This table holds 150,000 or so distinct CDR3 sequences, less than 60% found once. The germline CDR1 and CDR2 sequences are GTSNPN and SVGIG (reference sequence). Trimming left V 1 base short and J 9 bases short, with 12 bases between. The CDR3 length is 12 residues.

The rearrangement uses TRBV30 and TRBJ1-2; no reliable D call. The sequence came from a human donor with aplastic anemia. Material for sequencing was sorted CD4+, CD8+, or CD8+CD57+ T cells (not recorded which) from PBMCs. In DNA form, the CDR3 reads TGTGCCTGGAGTGAAGGTATAAGGAGCTACACCTTC. Residues: CAWSEGIRSYTF. The whole variable domain, filled in from reference TRBV30 and TRBJ1-2, reads SQTIHQWPATLVQPVGSPLSLECTVEGTSNPNLYWYRQAAGRGLQLLFYSVGIGQISSEVPQNLSASRPQDRQFILSSKKLLLSDSGFYLCAWSEGIRSYTFGSGTRLTVV.